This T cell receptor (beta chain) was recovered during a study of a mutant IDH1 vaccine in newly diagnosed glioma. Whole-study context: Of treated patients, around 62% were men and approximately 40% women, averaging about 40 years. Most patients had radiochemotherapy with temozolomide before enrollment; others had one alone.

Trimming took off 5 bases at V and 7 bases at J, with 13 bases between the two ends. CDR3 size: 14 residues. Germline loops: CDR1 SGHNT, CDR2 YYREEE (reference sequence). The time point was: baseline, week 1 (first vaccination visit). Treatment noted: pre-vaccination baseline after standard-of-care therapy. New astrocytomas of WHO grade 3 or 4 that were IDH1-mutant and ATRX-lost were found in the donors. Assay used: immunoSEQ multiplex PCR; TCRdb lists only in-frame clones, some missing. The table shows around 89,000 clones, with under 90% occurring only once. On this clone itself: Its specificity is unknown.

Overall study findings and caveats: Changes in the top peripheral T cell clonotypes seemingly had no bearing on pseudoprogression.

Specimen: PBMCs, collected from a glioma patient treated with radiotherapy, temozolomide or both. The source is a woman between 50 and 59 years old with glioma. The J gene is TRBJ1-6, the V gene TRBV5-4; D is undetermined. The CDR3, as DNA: TGTGCCAGCAGGATCGGACTGGAGAATTCACCCCTCCACTTT. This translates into CASRIGLENSPLHF.